The 25 T cell receptor beta chains below all came from one sample that was sequenced in a study of shared clonotypes between healthy human individuals (dated by TCRdb to about 2020). Library construction relied on the immunoSEQ multiplex PCR assay. In TCRdb, the immuneACCESS table is reduced to in-frame sequences with V and J assigned. These tables do not hold every clone; where another copy was compared, an unresolved V gene accounts for under half, and the others remain unexplained. The sample table shows approximately 320,000 clones, and roughly 87% are seen once. 15% to 20% of the sample comes from the top ten. The material sequenced was memory CD8+ T cells sorted from blood. Sample cell subset or site, as interpreted from the label and publication: CD45RO+ cells pooled with CCR7-negative TemRA cells. The receptors come from a young man in good health.

CDR3 amino acids: CASSGDRLNTEAFF. The DNA of the CDR3 is TGTGCCAGCAGCGGGGACAGGCTGAACACTGAAGCTTTCTTT. The rearrangement joins TRBV9 to TRBJ1-1; TRBD1 matches at 8 bases. J lost 0 bases, V lost 3 bases, and 1 base had no gene match. Per the germline V gene, CDR1 is SGDLS and CDR2 is YYNGEE. This CDR3 comprises 14 residues.

The rearrangement links TRBV7-2 to TRBJ2-3; TRBD2 matches at 8 bases. Germline lookup yields CDR1 SGHTA and CDR2 FQGNSA. The CDR3 is 14 residues long. The junction had 5 bases not matched to a gene; V was cut back by 7 bases and J by 2 bases. The CDR3 protein is CASMKRGTTDTQYF. The CDR3 DNA reads TGTGCCAGCATGAAGCGGGGGACCACAGATACGCAGTATTTT.

V and J are TRBV9 and TRBJ2-2; 7 nucleotides agree with TRBD2. CDR3 length: 15 amino acids. Trimming cost V 4 bases and J 6 bases; bases outside gene matches: 9. CDR1 is SGDLS, CDR2 YYNGEE, per germline. Here the CDR3 DNA reads TGTGCCAGCAGCCAAAGCGCGGGGGATCCCGGGGAGCTGTTTTTT. Its translation: CASSQSAGDPGELFF.

This chain links TRBV5-6 with TRBJ2-5, with D unclear. Germline-derived CDR1 and CDR2 are SGHDT and YYEEEE. Trimming took off 0 bases at V and 2 bases at J, with 5 bases between the two ends. The CDR3 sequence is 13 residues long. The CDR3 DNA follows: TGTGCCAGCAGCTTGGGGGATCAAGAGACCCAGTACTTC. It specifies CASSLGDQETQYF.

V and J are TRBV19 and TRBJ1-2; D is uncertain. The ends were cut back, 5 bases at V and 7 bases at J, with 8 bases in the middle. The CDR3 spans 11 residues. CDR1 is LNHDA, CDR2 SQIVND, per germline (reference sequence). This CDR3 is CASSQAAGYTF. The CDR3 coding sequence is TGTGCCAGTAGTCAGGCAGCTGGCTACACCTTC.

V gene TRBV6-6 combines with J gene TRBJ2-7; 7 bases align to TRBD1. This CDR3 contains 12 residues. The trim removed 2 bases at V and 7 bases at J, leaving 2 bases unmatched. Germline-derived CDR1 and CDR2 are MNHNY and SVGAGI (reference sequence). CDR3 nucleotides: TGTGCCAGCAGTTACCCAGGGGGTGAGCAGTACTTC. Its protein product is CASSYPGGEQYF.

This clone appeared a few times. This chain uses TRBV27 with TRBJ1-1; D possibly corresponds to TRBD1 (5 bases). Trimming pared 8 bases from V and 5 bases from J, leaving 15 bases between. The CDR3 covers 13 residues. The germline V gene encodes CDR1 MNHEY and CDR2 SMNVEV (reference sequence). The CDR3 bases are TGTGCCAGCTACTTCTCTGGGGGGACTGAAGCTTTCTTT. As protein: CASYFSGGTEAFF.

The chain carries TRBV4-1 and TRBJ1-2, with 10 bases fitting TRBD1. This CDR3 has 14 amino acids. Germline values: CDR1 MGHRA, CDR2 YSYEKL. With 3 bases clipped from V and 5 bases from J, the junction kept 3 bases outside the gene matches. The CDR3: CASSQGTGAYGYTF. The CDR3 DNA is TGCGCCAGCAGCCAGGGGACAGGGGCATATGGCTACACCTTC.

The chain is built from TRBV5-1 and TRBJ1-1; D ambiguous. Germline values: CDR1 SGHRS, CDR2 YFSETQ. This CDR3 is built from 15 residues. Trimming pared 5 bases from V and 0 bases from J, leaving 14 bases between. The CDR3 bases are TGCGCCAGCAGTTTGACGGGCCTCATGAACACTGAAGCTTTCTTT. It is translated as CASSLTGLMNTEAFF.

The chain carries TRBV6-1 and TRBJ2-5, with unresolved D. This CDR3 comprises 13 residues. Trimming pared 4 bases from V and 1 base from J, leaving 7 bases between. Germline values: CDR1 MNHNS, CDR2 SASEGT. This chain's CDR3 is CASSALVQETQYF. The CDR3 bases are TGTGCCAGCAGTGCGTTGGTCCAAGAGACCCAGTACTTC.

This chain connects TRBV30 to TRBJ2-2; D may be TRBD2 (5 bases). Germline lookup yields CDR1 GTSNPN and CDR2 SVGIG (reference sequence). With 0 bases removed from V and 8 bases from J, the gap between germline ends came to 7 bases. CDR3 length: 12 amino acids. This CDR3 is CAWSVLGGELFF. DNA of the CDR3: TGTGCCTGGAGTGTACTAGGGGGGGAGCTGTTTTTT.

The rearrangement uses TRBV7-9 and TRBJ2-1; D ambiguous. This CDR3 region has 17 residues. V was cut by 2 bases and J by 5 bases, with 19 bases left in between. Germline V lookup: CDR1 SEHNR, CDR2 FQNEAQ (reference sequence). The CDR3 is CASSLPSGPALDNEQFF. CDR3 in DNA: TGTGCCAGCAGCTTACCTTCGGGCCCCGCTCTAGACAATGAGCAGTTCTTC.

The chain is built from TRBV7-9 and TRBJ1-4, with no clear D. CDR3 length: 17 amino acids. Germline V gene sequence: CDR1 SEHNR, CDR2 FQNEAQ (reference sequence). Trimming removed 5 bases at V and 0 bases at J, with 16 bases between. The CDR3 sequence: CASSPVFGQATNEKLFF. As DNA, the CDR3 is TGTGCCAGCAGCCCCGTTTTCGGGCAGGCAACTAATGAAAAACTGTTTTTT.

This sequence joins TRBV7-9 and TRBJ2-3, with 7 positions matching TRBD2. V shed 5 bases, J shed 4 bases, and the junction held 9 bases outside the gene matches. This CDR3 has 15 residues. Germline V gene lookup returns CDR1 SEHNR and CDR2 FQNEAQ (reference sequence). The CDR3 spells CASSLPGRESDTQYF. CDR3 DNA: TGTGCCAGCAGCCTGCCTGGGCGGGAGTCAGATACGCAGTATTTT. Variable domain in full (rest from reference TRBV7-9 and TRBJ2-3): DTGVSQNPRHKITKRGQNVTFRCDPISEHNRLYWYRQTLGQGPEFLTYFQNEAQLEKSRLLSDRFSAERPKGSFSTLEIQRTEQGDSAMYLCASSLPGRESDTQYFGPGTRLTVL.

The genes are TRBV14 and TRBJ2-7, with 9 bases aligning to TRBD1. Germline-derived CDR1 and CDR2 are SGHDN and FVKESK. This CDR3 spans 17 amino acids. V was pared by 0 bases and J by 1 base, with 7 bases of the junction left unmatched. CDR3 DNA sequence: TGTGCCAGCAGCCAAGATATAGGACAGGGGTATTCCTACGAGCAGTACTTC. Protein product: CASSQDIGQGYSYEQYF. Filled out from reference TRBV14 and TRBJ2-7, the complete variable domain reads EAGVTQFPSHSVIEKGQTVTLRCDPISGHDNLYWYRRVMGKEIKFLLHFVKESKQDESGMPNNRFLAERTGGTYSTLKVQPAELEDSGVYFCASSQDIGQGYSYEQYFGPGTRLTVT.

The J gene is TRBJ2-1, the V gene TRBV10-2; tentatively, D is TRBD1 (6 bases). CDR1 and CDR2 from the germline V gene are WSHSY and SAAADI. V lost 3 bases, J lost 6 bases, and 15 bases lay in between. This CDR3 has 15 residues. CDR3 DNA sequence: TGCGCCAGCAGTGATATTGACGGCAGGGGCAATGAGCAGTTCTTC. This encodes CASSDIDGRGNEQFF.

The rearrangement joins TRBV4-2 to TRBJ2-3; weak D call: TRBD2 (6 bases). With 2 bases removed from V and 0 bases from J, the gap between germline ends came to 18 bases. The CDR3 totals 18 residues. The germline V gene has CDR1 LGHNA and CDR2 YNFKEQ. DNA for the CDR3: TGTGCCAGCAGCCAACTCGGGGAGGTACGGACTAGCACAGATACGCAGTATTTT. Translated: CASSQLGEVRTSTDTQYF.

The chain links TRBV12-5 to TRBJ2-1, with TRBD1 matching over 9 bases. CDR1 and CDR2 from the germline V gene are LGHNT and FRNRAP. This CDR3 comprises 16 residues. Trimming removed 7 bases from V and 0 bases from J; junction bases left unmatched: 7. The CDR3 loop is CASALGTGSSYNEQFF. CDR3 DNA: TGTGCTAGTGCCTTAGGGACAGGGAGCTCCTACAATGAGCAGTTCTTC.

This CDR3 reads CASTLEGGAAGEQFF. The CDR3 DNA is TGTGCCAGCACCCTAGAGGGAGGAGCGGCTGGCGAGCAGTTCTTC. This chain joins TRBV28 and TRBJ2-1; a weak D match, TRBD2 (6 bases). Per germline, CDR1 MDHEN and CDR2 SYDVKM. The CDR3 sequence is 15 residues long. Trimming removed 7 bases from V and 10 bases from J, with 23 bases in between. Filled out from reference TRBV28 and TRBJ2-1, the complete variable domain reads DVKVTQSSRYLVKRTGEKVFLECVQDMDHENMFWYRQDPGLGLRLIYFSYDVKMKEKGDIPEGYSVSREKKERFSLILESASTNQTSMYLCASTLEGGAAGEQFFGPGTRLTVL.

This rearrangement joins TRBV7-6 to TRBJ1-2; possibly TRBD1 for D (5 bases). CDR1 and CDR2 from the germline V gene are SGHVS and FNYEAQ. This CDR3 contains 15 residues. The ends were cut back, 5 bases at V and 0 bases at J, with 13 bases in the middle. In DNA form, the CDR3 reads TGTGCCAGCAGCCCCGGACAAGAAGCTAACTATGGCTACACCTTC. As protein: CASSPGQEANYGYTF.

The chain employs TRBV4-1 and TRBJ2-3; TRBD2 matches 7 bases. From germline, CDR1 is MGHRA and CDR2 YSYEKL. After removal of 4 bases from V and 2 bases from J, the junction contained 9 bases not matched to a gene. The CDR3 covers 16 residues. CDR3 bases: TGCGCCAGCAGCCCGCACGGCGGGGGTTCCACAGATACGCAGTATTTT. It codes for CASSPHGGGSTDTQYF.

J is TRBJ2-2 and V is TRBV5-1; no clear D gene. The CDR3 contains 15 residues. The germline V gene has CDR1 SGHRS and CDR2 YFSETQ. The V gene lost 5 bases and the J gene lost 3 bases, with 14 bases spanning the gap. For the CDR3, the DNA is TGCGCCAGCAGGGATATCTCATCGCACACCGGGGAGCTGTTTTTT. This sequence encodes CASRDISSHTGELFF.

This sequence joins TRBV7-9 and TRBJ2-7, with 7 positions matching TRBD1. CDR3 length: 18 amino acids. With V trimmed by 7 bases and J by 1 base, 19 bases remained unmatched. Germline assignment: CDR1 SEHNR and CDR2 FQNEAQ (reference sequence). CDR3 DNA: TGTGCCAGCATCCAGGGGCCATTAGGGGGCCGGGGATCCTACGAGCAGTACTTC. Protein: CASIQGPLGGRGSYEQYF.

Notes on this clone: The same CDR3 is also encoded by other DNA sequences in this sample. This chain links TRBV27 with TRBJ2-7; TRBD1 or TRBD2 may be the D gene (5 bases each). CDR3 length: 14 amino acids. V was clipped by 1 base and J by 2 bases, with 9 bases between them. Germline CDR1 and CDR2: MNHEY and SMNVEV (reference sequence). CDR3 in amino acids: CASSLLQGAYEQYF. The CDR3 DNA reads TGTGCCAGCAGTTTATTGCAGGGAGCCTACGAGCAGTACTTC.

The chain joins TRBV4-1 to TRBJ1-1; D is unresolved. This CDR3 is 14 amino acids long. Trimming stripped 3 bases from V and 2 bases from J, with 10 bases between. Germline V gene data show CDR1 as MGHRA and CDR2 as YSYEKL. CDR3 nucleotides: TGCGCCAGCAGCCAGCGACAAGTCAACACTGAAGCTTTCTTT. This sequence encodes CASSQRQVNTEAFF.